What follows are 19 T cell receptor beta chains derived from one specimen sequenced in a study of cytomegalovirus exposure and HLA in healthy donors. Primers: 60 Vbeta forward and 13 Jbeta reverse. This table comes from immunoSEQ multiplex PCR, and its TCRdb copy is limited to in-frame clones, with some not included. Of about 57,000 clones in the sample, roughly 80% were seen once. The source material was PBMCs. Receptors were obtained from a man aged 25-40 years in good health and CMV-seronegative.

The gene calls are TRBV21-1 and TRBJ1-6. TRBV21-1 is a pseudogene locus. The CDR3 contains 16 residues. The chain's CDR3 is CASSKDSSSYNSPLHF. Written as DNA, the CDR3 is TGTGCCAGCAGCAAAGACTCAAGCTCCTATAATTCACCCCTCCACTTT.

The sample holds one count of this clone. The V call is TRBV4-3, the J call TRBJ2-3, with TRBD1 identical over 7 bases. The CDR3 has 16 residues. The V gene's germline CDR1 is LGHNA and CDR2 YSLEER. V was clipped by 0 bases and J by 3 bases; unmatched bases: 6. For the CDR3, the DNA is TGCGCCAGCAGCCAAGATGGTAAGGGGGCGACAGATACGCAGTATTTT. Translation: CASSQDGKGATDTQYF.

This chain joins TRBV6-4 and TRBJ2-5; 13 positions agree with TRBD2. The CDR3 spans 15 residues. Trimming removed 5 bases from V and 5 bases from J; junction bases left unmatched: 5. Per germline, CDR1 MRHNA and CDR2 SNTAGT. CDR3 sequence: CASSRTSGRGETQYF. DNA of the CDR3: TGTGCCAGCAGTAGGACTAGCGGGAGAGGGGAGACCCAGTACTTC.

This clone was observed once. The chain's CDR3 is CASSLVGVYNEQFF. The DNA for the CDR3 is TGTGCCAGCAGTTTAGTGGGAGTCTACAATGAGCAGTTCTTC. The V and J genes are TRBV27 and TRBJ2-1, with a tentative D call TRBD2 (5 bases). CDR1 MNHEY and CDR2 SMNVEV come from the germline V gene (reference sequence). Trimming pared 2 bases from V and 3 bases from J, leaving 8 bases between. This CDR3 is built from 14 residues.

The chain couples TRBV11-2 to TRBJ2-1, with 9 bases that match TRBD2. The CDR3 is made up of 16 amino acids. Germline CDR1 is SGHAT and CDR2 is FQNNGV. J gave up 2 bases and V 3 bases, and 5 bases lay outside the gene matches. The CDR3 nucleotides are TGTGCCAGCAGCTTGGTGATAGCGGGGGCCTACAATGAGCAGTTCTTC. Its protein product is CASSLVIAGAYNEQFF.

The V gene is TRBV18, the J gene TRBJ1-2; the D is unclear. CDR3 length: 13 amino acids. The ends were cut back, 2 bases at V and 4 bases at J, with 8 bases in the middle. The V gene's germline CDR1 is KGHSH and CDR2 LQKENI. The CDR3 sequence: CASSPGVGYGYTF. The CDR3 nucleotides are TGTGCCAGCTCACCAGGAGTGGGCTATGGCTACACCTTC.

This chain joins TRBV7-9 and TRBJ1-1, with D possibly TRBD1 on 6 matching bases. CDR3 length equals 14 residues. The V end was cut by 7 bases, the J end by 4 bases, with 16 bases between. CDR1 and CDR2 from the germline V gene are SEHNR and FQNEAQ (reference sequence). CDR3 sequence (DNA): TGTGCCAGCACCGAAGGGGGAAGGATCACTGAAGCTTTCTTT. Translating it yields CASTEGGRITEAFF.

CDR3 in DNA: TGTGCCAGCAGCCCTAACCCCGGGGAGCTGTTTTTT. As protein: CASSPNPGELFF. J is TRBJ2-2 and V is TRBV11-3; no reliable D call. The CDR3 consists of 12 residues. V was cut by 5 bases and J by 6 bases, with 7 bases left in between. Germline V lookup: CDR1 SGHNT, CDR2 YENEEA.

This clone was observed a handful of times. The chain carries TRBV5-1 and TRBJ1-1; the D is unclear. V gave up 1 base and J gave up 5 bases, with 12 bases separating them. From germline, CDR1 is SGHRS and CDR2 YFSETQ. This CDR3 is built from 14 residues. CDR3 loop: CASSLTNSGTEAFF. The CDR3 nucleotides read TGCGCCAGCAGCTTGACAAACAGTGGAACTGAAGCTTTCTTT. The whole variable domain, filled in from reference TRBV5-1 and TRBJ1-1, reads KAGVTQTPRYLIKTRGQQVTLSCSPISGHRSVSWYQQTPGQGLQFLFEYFSETQRNKGNFPGRFSGRQFSNSRSEMNVSTLELGDSALYLCASSLTNSGTEAFFGQGTRLTVV.

CDR3 sequence: CASSQEEGSNTGELFF. The CDR3 nucleotides are TGCGCCAGCAGCCAAGAGGAGGGGTCGAACACCGGGGAGCTGTTTTTT. The chain is built from TRBV4-3 and TRBJ2-2, with D perhaps TRBD2 (6 bases). Trimming pared 0 bases from V and 0 bases from J, leaving 8 bases between. CDR3 length: 16 residues. Germline V gives CDR1 LGHNA, CDR2 YSLEER.

The rearrangement joins TRBV19 to TRBJ1-1; D is possibly TRBD1 (6 bases). V was trimmed by 8 bases and J by 3 bases, leaving 10 bases between them. Germline V lookup: CDR1 LNHDA, CDR2 SQIVND (reference sequence). This CDR3 spans 12 amino acids. DNA for the CDR3: TGTGCCAGTCGAGGGGGGGACACTGAAGCTTTCTTT. It translates to CASRGGDTEAFF. The full variable domain, with the rest looked up from reference TRBV19 and TRBJ1-1, is DGGITQSPKYLFRKEGQNVTLSCEQNLNHDAMYWYRQDPGQGLRLIYYSQIVNDFQKGDIAEGYSVSREKKESFPLTVTSAQKNPTAFYLCASRGGDTEAFFGQGTRLTVV.

The J gene is TRBJ2-3, the V gene TRBV5-4, with 10 bases that match TRBD2. The germline gives CDR1 SGHNT, CDR2 YYREEE (reference sequence). This CDR3 spans 18 amino acids. V was pared by 4 bases and J by 1 base, with 12 bases of the junction left unmatched. CDR3 region: CASSRRLAGLGGTDTQYF. CDR3 DNA sequence: TGTGCCAGCAGCCGCCGACTAGCGGGTCTTGGGGGCACAGATACGCAGTATTTT.

This chain links TRBV5-6 with TRBJ2-7; 9 bases are shared with TRBD2. The CDR3 has 15 residues. Germline lookup yields CDR1 SGHDT and CDR2 YYEEEE. The V segment lost 2 bases and the J segment 6 bases; nucleotides outside the gene matches: 9. CDR3 sequence reads: CASSFPGLASVEQYF. The CDR3 bases are TGTGCCAGCAGCTTCCCGGGACTAGCTTCGGTCGAGCAGTACTTC.

The rearrangement links TRBV11-3 to TRBJ1-1, with 7 positions matching TRBD1. The junction had 9 bases not matched to a gene; V was cut back by 3 bases and J by 8 bases. Germline loops: CDR1 SGHNT, CDR2 YENEEA. This CDR3 contains 14 residues. In nucleotides, the CDR3 is TGTGCCAGCAGCTTGACAGGGCGGTCCATCGAAGCTTTCTTT. It encodes CASSLTGRSIEAFF.

The gene calls are TRBV19 and TRBJ2-5, with 10 bases fitting TRBD1. J gave up 9 bases and V 1 base, and 8 bases lay outside the gene matches. The CDR3 is 15 amino acids. In germline, CDR1 is LNHDA, CDR2 SQIVND (reference sequence). CDR3 bases: TGTGCCAGTAGTATAGTGGGACAGGGGCTTGCGGCCCAGTACTTC. It yields the protein CASSIVGQGLAAQYF.

The gene calls are TRBV7-6 and TRBJ1-1; D is ambiguous. Germline V lookup: CDR1 SGHVS, CDR2 FNYEAQ. The CDR3 covers 14 residues. The V gene lost 1 base and the J gene lost 0 bases, with 6 bases spanning the gap. CDR3 sequence: CASSLENLNTEAFF. The CDR3 DNA reads as TGTGCCAGCAGCTTAGAGAACTTGAACACTGAAGCTTTCTTT.

This clone was observed a single time. CDR3 loop: CASKIGVDEQYF. CDR3 coding DNA: TGTGCCAGCAAAATAGGGGTAGACGAGCAGTACTTC. This rearrangement joins TRBV7-9 to TRBJ2-7, with a possible D match to TRBD1 (5 bases). CDR3 length: 12 amino acids. Germline V gene sequence: CDR1 SEHNR, CDR2 FQNEAQ (reference sequence). Trimming stripped 7 bases from V and 5 bases from J, with 12 bases between. The full variable domain, completed using reference TRBV7-9 and TRBJ2-7, is DTGVSQNPRHKITKRGQNVTFRCDPISEHNRLYWYRQTLGQGPEFLTYFQNEAQLEKSRLLSDRFSAERPKGSFSTLEIQRTEQGDSAMYLCASKIGVDEQYFGPGTRLTVT.

The J gene is TRBJ1-6, the V gene TRBV9; weak D call: TRBD1 (5 bases). Trimming cost V 4 bases and J 5 bases, with 22 bases left between them. CDR3 length: 18 amino acids. Germline CDR1 reads SGDLS; CDR2 reads YYNGEE. CDR3 nucleotide sequence: TGTGCCAGCAGCCCAGGGCTCCCGACAGTGACAGATAATTCACCCCTCCACTTT. Translating gives CASSPGLPTVTDNSPLHF. The variable domain in full, completed from reference TRBV9 and TRBJ1-6, reads DSGVTQTPKHLITATGQRVTLRCSPRSGDLSVYWYQQSLDQGLQFLIQYYNGEERAKGNILERFSAQQFPDLHSELNLSSLELGDSALYFCASSPGLPTVTDNSPLHFGNGTRLTVT.

The chain combines TRBV9 with TRBJ2-7; D is undetermined. Germline loops: CDR1 SGDLS, CDR2 YYNGEE. V was shortened by 4 bases and J by 5 bases, with 16 bases between the two germline ends. This CDR3 is built from 14 residues. CDR3: CASSSGGSSHEQYF. CDR3 nucleotides: TGTGCCAGCAGCAGTGGCGGTTCCAGCCACGAGCAGTACTTC. The entire variable domain, with the rest obtained from reference TRBV9 and TRBJ2-7, is as follows: DSGVTQTPKHLITATGQRVTLRCSPRSGDLSVYWYQQSLDQGLQFLIQYYNGEERAKGNILERFSAQQFPDLHSELNLSSLELGDSALYFCASSSGGSSHEQYFGPGTRLTVT.